The 8 T cell receptor beta chains below were found in one sample sequenced in a study of vaccination effects on CD4 cells after COVID-19. Antigen specificity for these receptors is unknown. Assay used: immunoSEQ multiplex PCR; TCRdb lists only in-frame clones, some missing. The profile shows about 40,000 clones, under 70% of them singletons. CD4+ T cells were isolated after 10 days of culture. It was two doses of either the BNT162b2 or mRNA-1273 vaccine that participants received. This sample comprised CD4+ T cells from PBMCs cultured without peptide, obtained after COVID-19 vaccination. The source is a human donor who received a COVID-19 vaccine.

The rearrangement links TRBV6-2 or TRBV6-3 to TRBJ1-5; D remains unclear. V was shortened by 5 bases and J by 4 bases, with 6 bases between the two germline ends. In germline, CDR1 is MNHEY, CDR2 SVGEGT. There are 12 residues in the CDR3. CDR3 coding DNA: TGTGCCAGCAGTACATATAATCAGCCCCAGCATTTT. Residues: CASSTYNQPQHF.

This clone was detected a few times. This sequence joins TRBV7-9 and TRBJ2-7; the match to TRBD1 covers 9 bases. Germline-derived CDR1 and CDR2 are SEHNR and FQNEAQ (reference sequence). The length of the CDR3 is 14 residues. J lost 2 bases, V lost 5 bases, and 4 bases had no gene match. The CDR3 bases are TGTGCCAGCAGCCTTAACAGGGGGCCCTACGAGCAGTACTTC. Protein: CASSLNRGPYEQYF.

The rearrangement uses TRBV9 and TRBJ2-1; tentative D call: TRBD1 (5 bases). Germline V gene sequence: CDR1 SGDLS, CDR2 YYNGEE. The V gene lost 1 base and the J gene lost 8 bases, with 13 bases spanning the gap. The length of the CDR3 is 14 residues. Written as DNA, the CDR3 is TGTGCCAGCAGCGTAAGGGGTCCTCCCGATGAGCAGTTCTTC. Amino acid sequence: CASSVRGPPDEQFF.

This clone was recorded a few times. The chain joins TRBV11-2 to TRBJ2-1, with D unresolved. Trimming removed 2 bases from V and 7 bases from J, with 6 bases in between. Germline CDR1 is SGHAT and CDR2 is FQNNGV. CDR3 length: 12 amino acids. The CDR3 DNA is TGTGCCAGCAGCTTAAGAAAAAATGAGCAGTTCTTC. This encodes CASSLRKNEQFF.

The gene calls are TRBV3-1 (or the pseudogene TRBV3-2) and TRBJ1-2; 9 bases are shared with TRBD1. V lost 2 bases and J lost 8; bases outside the gene matches: 9. This CDR3 region has 15 residues. Germline CDR1 is LGHDT and CDR2 is YNNKEL (reference sequence). CDR3 bases: TGTGCCAGCAGCCAAACCGCCGGGACAGGGCTAGGCTACACCTTC. Translated: CASSQTAGTGLGYTF.

The rearrangement links TRBV5-6 to TRBJ2-2; no clear D. The CDR3 is 14 residues long. The V and J ends lost 1 base and 6 bases respectively, with 10 bases between them. In germline, CDR1 is SGHDT, CDR2 YYEEEE. CDR3 residues: CASSLWWVAGELFF. The CDR3 DNA is TGTGCCAGCAGCTTGTGGTGGGTAGCCGGGGAGCTGTTTTTT.

V gene TRBV30 combines with J gene TRBJ1-5, with D possibly being TRBD1 (6 bases). The CDR3 runs to 13 residues. Germline V gene data show CDR1 as GTSNPN and CDR2 as SVGIG (reference sequence). Trimming removed 1 base from V and 7 bases from J, with 11 bases in between. CDR3 in amino acids: CAWSDTGIQPQHF. Written as DNA, the CDR3 is TGTGCCTGGAGTGACACAGGGATCCAGCCCCAGCATTTT.

The rearrangement joins TRBV11-2 to TRBJ2-1; TRBD2 might be the D (5 bases). The germline V and J ends were trimmed by 2 bases and 9 bases, with 17 bases remaining between them. This CDR3 is 15 amino acids long. The germline V gene has CDR1 SGHAT and CDR2 FQNNGV. CDR3 nucleotide sequence: TGTGCCAGCAGCTTAAGAGGGAGTAGGATCGGTGAGCAGTTCTTC. Translated, it gives CASSLRGSRIGEQFF.